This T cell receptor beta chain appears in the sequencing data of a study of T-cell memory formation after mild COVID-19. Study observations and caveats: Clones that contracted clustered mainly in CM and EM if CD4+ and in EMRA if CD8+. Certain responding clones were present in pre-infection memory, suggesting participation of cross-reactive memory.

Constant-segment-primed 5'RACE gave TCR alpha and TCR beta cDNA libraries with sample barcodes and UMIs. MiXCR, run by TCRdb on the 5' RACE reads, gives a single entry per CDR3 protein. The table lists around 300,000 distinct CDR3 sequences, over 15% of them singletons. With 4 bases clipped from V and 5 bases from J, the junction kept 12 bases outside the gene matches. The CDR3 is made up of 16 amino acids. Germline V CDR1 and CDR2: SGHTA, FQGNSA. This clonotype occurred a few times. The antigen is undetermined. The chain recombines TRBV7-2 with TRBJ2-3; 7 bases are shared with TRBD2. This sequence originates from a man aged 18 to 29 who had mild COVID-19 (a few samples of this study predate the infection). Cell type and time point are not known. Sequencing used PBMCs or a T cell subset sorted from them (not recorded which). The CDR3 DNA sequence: TGTGCCAGCAGCTACATCATAGGGGTAGCGGGAGATACGCAGTATTTT. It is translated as CASSYIIGVAGDTQYF.